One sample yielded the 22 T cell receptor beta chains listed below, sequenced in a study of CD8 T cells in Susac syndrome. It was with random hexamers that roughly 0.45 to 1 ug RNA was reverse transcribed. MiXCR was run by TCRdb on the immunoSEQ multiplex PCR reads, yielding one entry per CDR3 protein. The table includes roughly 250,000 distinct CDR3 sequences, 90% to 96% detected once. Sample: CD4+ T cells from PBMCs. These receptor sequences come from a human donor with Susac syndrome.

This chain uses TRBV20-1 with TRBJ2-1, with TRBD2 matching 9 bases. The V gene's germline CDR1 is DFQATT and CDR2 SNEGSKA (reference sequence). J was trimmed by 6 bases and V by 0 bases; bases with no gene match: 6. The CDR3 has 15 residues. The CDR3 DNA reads TGCAGTGCTAGAGATGGCGGGAGGGCCTCCAATGAGCAGTTCTTC. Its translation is CSARDGGRASNEQFF.

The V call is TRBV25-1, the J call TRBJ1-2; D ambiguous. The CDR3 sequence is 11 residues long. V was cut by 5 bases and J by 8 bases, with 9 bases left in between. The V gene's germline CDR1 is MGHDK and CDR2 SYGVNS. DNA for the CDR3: TGTGCCAGCAGTCGGGGAGTCGGCTACACCTTC. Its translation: CASSRGVGYTF.

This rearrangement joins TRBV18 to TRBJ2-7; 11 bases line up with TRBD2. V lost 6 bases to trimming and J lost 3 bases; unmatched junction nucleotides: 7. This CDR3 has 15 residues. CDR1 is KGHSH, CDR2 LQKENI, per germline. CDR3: CASSSGLAELYEQYF. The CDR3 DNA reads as TGTGCCAGCTCGTCGGGACTAGCGGAACTCTACGAGCAGTACTTC.

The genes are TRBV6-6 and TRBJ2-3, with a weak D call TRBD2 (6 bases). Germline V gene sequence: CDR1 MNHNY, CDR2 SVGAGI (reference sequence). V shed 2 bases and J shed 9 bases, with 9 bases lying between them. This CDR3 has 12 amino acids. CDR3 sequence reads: CASSYLRETQYF. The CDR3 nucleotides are TGTGCCAGCAGTTACCTTCGGGAGACGCAGTATTTT.

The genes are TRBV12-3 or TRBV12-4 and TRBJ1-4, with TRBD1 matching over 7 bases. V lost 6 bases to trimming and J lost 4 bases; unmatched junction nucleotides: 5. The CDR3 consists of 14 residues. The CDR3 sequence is CASSRQGINEKLFF. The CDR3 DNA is TGTGCCAGCAGCAGACAGGGAATTAATGAAAAACTGTTTTTT.

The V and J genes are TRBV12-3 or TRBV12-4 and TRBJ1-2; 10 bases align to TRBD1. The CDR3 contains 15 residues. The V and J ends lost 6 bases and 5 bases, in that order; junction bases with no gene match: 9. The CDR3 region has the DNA TGTGCCAGCAGACCCGGACAGGGGGGGCTTTATGGCTACACCTTC. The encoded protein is CASRPGQGGLYGYTF.

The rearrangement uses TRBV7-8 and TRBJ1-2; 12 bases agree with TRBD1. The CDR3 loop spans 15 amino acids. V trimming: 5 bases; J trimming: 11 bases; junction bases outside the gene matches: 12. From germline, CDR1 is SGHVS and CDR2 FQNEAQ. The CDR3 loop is CASSPWDRGLYQYTF. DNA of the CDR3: TGTGCCAGCAGCCCTTGGGACAGGGGGCTGTATCAGTACACCTTC.

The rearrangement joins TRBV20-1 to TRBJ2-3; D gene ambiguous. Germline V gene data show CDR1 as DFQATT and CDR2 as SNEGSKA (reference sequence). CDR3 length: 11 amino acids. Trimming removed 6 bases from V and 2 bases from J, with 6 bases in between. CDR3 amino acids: CSAGYTDTQYF. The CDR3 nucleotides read TGCAGTGCAGGGTACACAGATACGCAGTATTTT.

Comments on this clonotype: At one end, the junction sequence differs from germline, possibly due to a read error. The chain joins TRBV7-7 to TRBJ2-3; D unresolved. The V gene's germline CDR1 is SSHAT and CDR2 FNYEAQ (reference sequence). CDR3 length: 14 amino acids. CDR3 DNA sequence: TGTGCTAGCAGCCCTAGTCAGTCGCACGGTACGCAGTATTTT. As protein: CASSPSQSHGTQYF.

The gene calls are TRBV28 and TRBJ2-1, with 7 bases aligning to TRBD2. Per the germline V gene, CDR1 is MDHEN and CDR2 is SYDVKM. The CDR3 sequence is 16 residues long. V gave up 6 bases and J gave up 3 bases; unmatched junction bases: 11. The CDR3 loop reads CASSPTGAGVYNEQFF. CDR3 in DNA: TGTGCCAGCAGCCCAACCGGGGCGGGAGTCTACAATGAGCAGTTCTTC.

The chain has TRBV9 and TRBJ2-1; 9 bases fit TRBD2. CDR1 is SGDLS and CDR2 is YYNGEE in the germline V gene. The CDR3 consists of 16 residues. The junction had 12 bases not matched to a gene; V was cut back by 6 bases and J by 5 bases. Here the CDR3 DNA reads TGTGCCAGCACCCTCACCCCGGGACTAGCAAACAATGAGCAGTTCTTC. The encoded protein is CASTLTPGLANNEQFF. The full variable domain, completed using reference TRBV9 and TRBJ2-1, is DSGVTQTPKHLITATGQRVTLRCSPRSGDLSVYWYQQSLDQGLQFLIQYYNGEERAKGNILERFSAQQFPDLHSELNLSSLELGDSALYFCASTLTPGLANNEQFFGPGTRLTVL.

CDR3 sequence (DNA): TGTGCCAGCAGCTTCCGGCCCCAGAACACTGAAGCTTTCTTT. It specifies CASSFRPQNTEAFF. This sequence joins TRBV3-1 and TRBJ1-1; D uncertain. The germline CDR1 and CDR2 sequences are LGHDT and YNNKEL (reference sequence). The CDR3 totals 14 residues. Trimming left V 5 bases short and J 1 base short, with 11 bases between.

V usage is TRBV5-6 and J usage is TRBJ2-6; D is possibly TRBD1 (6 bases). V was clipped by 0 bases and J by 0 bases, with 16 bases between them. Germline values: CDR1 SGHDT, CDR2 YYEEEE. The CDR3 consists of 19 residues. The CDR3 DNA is TGTGCCAGCAGCTTGGACAGGGAAGGCGCCGGCTCTGGGGCCAACGTCCTGACTTTC. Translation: CASSLDREGAGSGANVLTF.

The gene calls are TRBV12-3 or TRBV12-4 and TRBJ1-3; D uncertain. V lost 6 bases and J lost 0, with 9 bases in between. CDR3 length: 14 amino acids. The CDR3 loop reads CASSDGSSGNTIYF. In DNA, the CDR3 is TGTGCCAGCAGCGACGGGAGCTCTGGAAACACCATATATTTT.

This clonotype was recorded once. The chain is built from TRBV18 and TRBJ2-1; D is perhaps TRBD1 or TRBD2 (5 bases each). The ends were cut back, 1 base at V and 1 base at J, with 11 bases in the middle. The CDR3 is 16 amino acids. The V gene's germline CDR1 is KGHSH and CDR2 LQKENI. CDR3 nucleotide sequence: TGTGCCAGCTCACCACAGTCGGGGCCGTCCTACAATGAGCAGTTCTTC. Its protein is CASSPQSGPSYNEQFF.

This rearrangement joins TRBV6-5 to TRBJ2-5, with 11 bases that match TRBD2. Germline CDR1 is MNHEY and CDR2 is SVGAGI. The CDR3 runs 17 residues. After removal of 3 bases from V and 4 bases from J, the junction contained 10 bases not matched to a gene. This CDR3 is CASSYSGRAVVGETQYF. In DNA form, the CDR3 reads TGTGCCAGCAGTTATAGCGGGAGGGCCGTCGTGGGAGAGACCCAGTACTTC.

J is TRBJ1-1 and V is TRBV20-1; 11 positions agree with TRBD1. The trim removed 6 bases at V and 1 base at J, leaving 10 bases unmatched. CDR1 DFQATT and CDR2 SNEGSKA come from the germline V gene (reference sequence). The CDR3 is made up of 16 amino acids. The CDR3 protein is CSATGQGAVRNTEAFF. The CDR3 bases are TGCAGTGCCACCGGACAGGGGGCAGTCCGGAACACTGAAGCTTTCTTT.

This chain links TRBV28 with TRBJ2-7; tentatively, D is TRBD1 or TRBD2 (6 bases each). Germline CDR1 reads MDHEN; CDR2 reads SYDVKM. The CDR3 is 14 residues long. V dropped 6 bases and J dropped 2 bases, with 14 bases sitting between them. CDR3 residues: CASSLGGSPYEQYF. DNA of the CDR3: TGTGCCAGCAGCTTAGGGGGGTCCCCCTACGAGCAGTACTTC. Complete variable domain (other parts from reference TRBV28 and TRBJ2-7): DVKVTQSSRYLVKRTGEKVFLECVQDMDHENMFWYRQDPGLGLRLIYFSYDVKMKEKGDIPEGYSVSREKKERFSLILESASTNQTSMYLCASSLGGSPYEQYFGPGTRLTVT.

This CDR3 reads CASSQAISGVHTGELFF. The CDR3 nucleotides are TGCGCCAGCAGCCAAGCCATTAGCGGAGTTCACACCGGGGAGCTGTTTTTT. The chain joins TRBV4-1 to TRBJ2-2; the D gene is possibly TRBD2 (6 bases). The CDR3 spans 17 residues. Trimming pared 1 base from V and 3 bases from J, leaving 15 bases between. Germline V gene data show CDR1 as MGHRA and CDR2 as YSYEKL.

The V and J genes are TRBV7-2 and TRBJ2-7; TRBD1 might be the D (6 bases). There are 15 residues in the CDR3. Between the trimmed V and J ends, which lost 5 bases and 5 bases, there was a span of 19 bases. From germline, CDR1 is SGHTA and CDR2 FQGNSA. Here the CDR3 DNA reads TGTGCCAGCAGCATCAGTCAGGGGCTTCACAACGAGCAGTACTTC. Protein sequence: CASSISQGLHNEQYF.

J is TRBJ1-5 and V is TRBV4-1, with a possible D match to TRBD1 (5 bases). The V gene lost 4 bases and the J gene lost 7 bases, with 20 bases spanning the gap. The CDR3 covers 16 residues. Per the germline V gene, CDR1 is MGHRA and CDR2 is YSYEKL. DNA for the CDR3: TGCGCCAGCAGCCCCCTTGCGGTTGGGGCAGGACAGCCCCAGCATTTT. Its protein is CASSPLAVGAGQPQHF.

CDR3 nucleotides: TGTGCCTGGAGGCGAGCCGGTGGAGATACGCAGTATTTT. Translated, it gives CAWRRAGGDTQYF. The chain carries TRBV30 and TRBJ2-3; D ambiguous. The CDR3 sequence is 13 residues long. Deletions cut 3 bases from V and 5 bases from J, with 12 bases between. The V gene's germline CDR1 is GTSNPN and CDR2 SVGIG (reference sequence).